This paragraph covers one TCR beta chain sequence. The antigen remains undetermined. Within the sample, other DNA sequences also encode this same CDR3. This entry comes from a study of CD8+ T cells in alopecia areata. Study at large: Patients in the study were on tofacitinib for 6 to 18 months, then off it for 6 months. Overall study findings and caveats: Relative to mice, TCR sharing across patients was less clear, a difference possibly HLA-related. Scalp and blood retained many expanded lesional clones during tofacitinib.

Trimming pared 6 bases from V and 0 bases from J, leaving 3 bases between. Germline-derived CDR1 and CDR2 are MGHDK and SYGVNS. This CDR3 region has 13 residues. Following extraction, RNA underwent reverse transcription to cDNA, which served as the sequencing template. Assay used: immunoSEQ multiplex PCR; TCRdb lists only in-frame clones, some missing. In the table there are over 150,000 clones, more than 55% of which are singletons. Treatment defined: oral pan-JAK inhibitor, 5-10 mg twice daily. The sequence was obtained from a human donor with alopecia areata. This chain connects TRBV25-1 to TRBJ1-6; D is undetermined. Here the sequenced sample was CD4+ T cells sorted from blood, taken at week 4, from a patient treated with tofacitinib. CDR3: CASRGSYNSPLHF. The CDR3 DNA is TGTGCCAGCAGGGGCTCCTATAATTCACCCCTCCACTTT. The entire variable domain, with the rest obtained from reference TRBV25-1 and TRBJ1-6, is as follows: EADIYQTPRYLVIGTGKKITLECSQTMGHDKMYWYQQDPGMELHLIHYSYGVNSTEKGDLSSESTVSRIRTEHFPLTLESARPSHTSQYLCASRGSYNSPLHFGNGTRLTVT.